This T cell receptor beta chain was profiled in a study of identical twins. Using its own MiXCR run on the 5' RACE reads, TCRdb lists one record per CDR3 protein. The table has 350,000 or so distinct CDR3 sequences, roughly an eighth seen once. Findings of the study overall: Insertions were reduced in abundant cord blood beta clonotypes but not in memory repertoires. Zero-insertion findings could be partly confounded by invariant cells (MAIT and iNKT cells). The models systematically underestimated how much out-of-frame TCR alpha was shared in monozygotic twins.

The CDR3 totals 14 residues. V lost 0 bases, J lost 11 bases, and 16 bases lay in between. Germline assignment: CDR1 SGHAT and CDR2 FQNNGV. Healthy Caucasians supplied all donations. This clonotype was detected only once. As yet, its antigen is unknown. A further study also used this sample, focusing on yellow fever vaccine responses in identical twins.

J is TRBJ1-1 and V is TRBV11-2, with a tentative D call TRBD1 (6 bases). This TCR was recovered from a woman between 18 and 29 years old in good health. The sample comprised CD8+ T cells sorted from blood. CDR3 sequence reads: CASSLETGFLMAFF. The CDR3 coding sequence is TGTGCCAGCAGCTTAGAAACAGGGTTTCTAATGGCTTTCTTT.